This TCR beta chain was recovered during a study of shared clonotypes between healthy human individuals. CDR3 length: 16 amino acids. Germline CDR1 SGHDT, CDR2 YYEEEE. After removal of 0 bases from V and 9 bases from J, the junction contained 12 bases not matched to a gene. Study results and limitations: Among donors, sharing of clonotypes was expected to be affected by sequencing depth.

On this clone itself: Antigen: not known.

The repertoire was sequenced with immunoSEQ multiplex PCR; TCRdb's copy has only in-frame clones and lacks some. The sample gives over 2 million clones, around 95% of which show up once; more than 0.1% is in the top ten. The chain links TRBV5-6 to TRBJ2-5; 9 nucleotides line up with TRBD2. The sample taken for sequencing was naive CD4+ T cells sorted from blood. As for subset: CD45RA+ positively selected. The TCR sequence derives from a man younger than 35 in good health. CDR3 nucleotide sequence: TGTGCCAGCAGCTTGGCGGCGGGGGGGCCTAGAAAGGCCCAGTACTTC. It is translated as CASSLAAGGPRKAQYF.